This T cell receptor beta chain was recorded in a study of cytomegalovirus exposure and HLA in healthy donors. Study summary: Findings of an earlier analysis included over 95 million unique TCR beta sequences from some 190 million T cells.

Study-wide results and caveats: Later findings reportedly placed an Asian-associated ancestry cluster below the roughly 730-donor mean for N-insertions.

V lost 6 bases and J lost 4, with 16 bases in between. CDR3 length: 13 amino acids. Germline-derived CDR1 and CDR2 are SQVTM and ANQGSEA. The PCR employed 60 Vbeta primers together with 13 Jbeta primers. Per the original methods: A later analysis counted around 74 million unique TCR beta chains, about 10 million shared. Here immunoSEQ multiplex PCR was the method, and the copy in TCRdb shows in-frame clones only, minus some. From that table come the V and J calls and clone size; the DNA was used to work out D and trimming. The sample yields some 180,000 clones, about 9.4% seen once. On this clone itself: Its antigen is still unknown.

The chain joins TRBV29-1 to TRBJ2-7; D remains unclear. Sequencing input: PBMCs. This TCR was sampled from a woman in her thirties in good health and CMV-seropositive. This CDR3 reads CSVAQTPLYEQYF. For the CDR3, the DNA is TGCAGCGTGGCACAGACCCCTCTATACGAGCAGTACTTC.